The 13 T cell receptor beta chains reported below all come from one sample, sequenced in a study of blood T cell repertoires in COVID-19. Profiled with immunoSEQ multiplex PCR; TCRdb holds only in-frame clones, not every one. The sample consists of 15,000 to 20,000 clones, 80% to 85% of them appearing once. Sequenced material: peripheral blood. Receptors were obtained from a man aged 60-69 years with acute or convalescent COVID-19.

The rearrangement uses TRBV18 and TRBJ2-7; D remains ambiguous. V was shortened by 4 bases and J by 3 bases, with 10 bases between the two germline ends. Germline V CDR1 and CDR2: KGHSH, LQKENI. The CDR3 is made up of 13 amino acids. The CDR3 sequence: CASSLGSFYEQYF. The CDR3 DNA reads TGTGCCAGCTCACTCGGGTCGTTCTACGAGCAGTACTTC. The full variable domain, rest sourced from reference TRBV18 and TRBJ2-7, is NAGVMQNPRHLVRRRGQEARLRCSPMKGHSHVYWYRQLPEEGLKFMVYLQKENIIDESGMPKERFSAEFPKEGPSILRIQQVVRGDSAAYFCASSLGSFYEQYFGPGTRLTVT.

The chain combines TRBV9 with TRBJ1-4; D is ambiguous. This CDR3 spans 14 amino acids. Germline V gene sequence: CDR1 SGDLS, CDR2 YYNGEE. Between the trimmed V and J ends, which lost 0 bases and 7 bases, there was a span of 10 bases. In nucleotides, the CDR3 is TGTGCCAGCAGCGTAGGGCCACGGGGTGAAAAACTGTTTTTT. Protein product: CASSVGPRGEKLFF.

The chain employs TRBV19 and TRBJ1-6; TRBD1 matches at 8 bases. The CDR3 is 15 residues long. J gave up 8 bases and V 4 bases, and 7 bases lay outside the gene matches. CDR1 and CDR2 (germline): LNHDA, SQIVND (reference sequence). The CDR3 nucleotides read TGTGCCAGTAGTAAGCGACAGGGGTACGATTCACCCCTCCACTTT. Its protein is CASSKRQGYDSPLHF.

The chain combines TRBV5-1 with TRBJ2-7; D perhaps matches TRBD1 (6 bases). The CDR3 runs to 14 residues. V dropped 4 bases and J dropped 3 bases, with 14 bases sitting between them. Germline V lookup: CDR1 SGHRS, CDR2 YFSETQ. The CDR3 DNA follows: TGCGCCAGCAGCCTGACGGGACAAAACTACGAGCAGTACTTC. Its protein product is CASSLTGQNYEQYF.

This clone has only a few counts. The chain joins TRBV7-3 to TRBJ2-7, with TRBD1 identical over 10 bases. V was clipped by 5 bases and J by 6 bases; unmatched bases: 4. The length of the CDR3 is 13 residues. Germline V lookup: CDR1 SGHTA, CDR2 FQGTGA. In DNA form, the CDR3 reads TGTGCCAGCAGCCCGGGACAGGGGTTCGAGCAGTACTTC. It encodes CASSPGQGFEQYF.

This chain joins TRBV2 and TRBJ1-4; 7 bases line up with TRBD1. Germline CDR1 reads SNHLY; CDR2 reads FYNNEI. The CDR3 has 14 amino acids. Trimming removed 8 bases from V and 7 bases from J; junction bases left unmatched: 10. Here the CDR3 reads CASGEQGTFEKLFF. The CDR3 nucleotides read TGTGCCAGCGGAGAACAGGGGACCTTTGAAAAACTGTTTTTT.

V gene TRBV11-1 combines with J gene TRBJ1-1; D remains ambiguous. This CDR3 is built from 14 residues. Germline V lookup: CDR1 SGHAT, CDR2 FQDESV (reference sequence). With 1 base removed from V and 3 bases from J, the gap between germline ends came to 9 bases. The CDR3 is CASSLDISYTEAFF. The CDR3 DNA follows: TGTGCCAGCAGCTTAGATATTTCTTACACTGAAGCTTTCTTT.

This rearrangement joins TRBV12-5 to TRBJ1-3, with TRBD1 identical over 8 bases. Germline CDR1 LGHNT, CDR2 FRNRAP. The CDR3 runs to 22 residues. The V gene end was trimmed by 2 bases and the J gene end by 2 bases; junction bases not matched to a gene: 23. The CDR3 bases are TGTGCTAGTGGTTTGCTACCATTCTCTCAGGGGGCTCGAATCAAACCTGGAAACACCATATATTTT. It specifies CASGLLPFSQGARIKPGNTIYF.

The rearrangement joins TRBV7-2 to TRBJ1-5; 8 bases fit TRBD1. CDR1 and CDR2 from the germline V gene are SGHTA and FQGNSA. V was pared by 4 bases and J by 5 bases, with 7 bases of the junction left unmatched. This CDR3 is built from 15 residues. The DNA of the CDR3 is TGTGCCAGCAGCTACCGGGCAGGGGGCTATCAGCCCCAGCATTTT. Residues: CASSYRAGGYQPQHF.

The chain joins TRBV4-1 to TRBJ2-5, with D unclear. Germline loops: CDR1 MGHRA, CDR2 YSYEKL. V was trimmed by 1 base and J by 1 base, leaving 13 bases between them. The CDR3 length is 16 residues. The CDR3 nucleotides are TGCGCCAGCAGCCAAGTGCATCCCACAGTCCAAGAGACCCAGTACTTC. Translating gives CASSQVHPTVQETQYF.

This chain joins TRBV9 and TRBJ2-2, with 9 positions matching TRBD1. CDR3 length: 17 amino acids. V lost 3 bases, J lost 3 bases, and 9 bases stayed unmatched. CDR1 is SGDLS and CDR2 is YYNGEE in the germline V gene. CDR3 loop: CASSGETGGKDTGELFF. In nucleotides, the CDR3 is TGTGCCAGCAGCGGCGAAACAGGGGGCAAGGACACCGGGGAGCTGTTTTTT.

This clone was counted between two and nine times. V is TRBV7-8 and J is TRBJ1-2, with D possibly being TRBD1 (6 bases). The germline gives CDR1 SGHVS, CDR2 FQNEAQ. Trimming removed 5 bases from V and 2 bases from J, with 9 bases in between. The CDR3 extends over 13 amino acids. The CDR3 region has the DNA TGTGCCAGCAGCCTCCAGGGGAACTATGGCTACACCTTC. Residues: CASSLQGNYGYTF.

The table lists this clone with a count of one. The chain uses TRBV9 and TRBJ1-2; D is uncertain. V lost 0 bases and J lost 6, with 12 bases in between. Germline V gene data show CDR1 as SGDLS and CDR2 as YYNGEE. There are 14 residues in the CDR3. CDR3 protein: CASSVDRAKDGYTF. The CDR3 region has the DNA TGTGCCAGCAGCGTAGACAGAGCTAAGGATGGCTACACCTTC.